This is a list of T cell receptor beta chains from one sample in a study of metastatic and nonmetastatic thyroid tumors. TCRdb called clones again from the PCR reads with MiXCR. The data hold tens of thousands of clones, with under 25% observed a single time. The sample comprised blood. The receptors stem from a female donor with papillary thyroid cancer or a benign thyroid nodule (not recorded which). Some clones in this sample may be carry-over from other donors' samples. CDR3s include the opening cysteine and the closing phenylalanine or tryptophan. Fields, in order: clone size, J gene, D gene, V gene, CDR3 protein, CDR3 DNA. The D gene is left open where the match is weak. Clone size is given for some rows only: seen once, a few or many times, or a class if the clone is expanded.

>NA|TRBJ1-6|TRBD1|TRBV27
CASIRDSGSPLHF
TGTGCCAGCATTAGGGACAGTGGATCACCCCTCCACTTT
>few|TRBJ2-7|NA|TRBV20-1
CSASVPGLKNYEQYF
TGCAGTGCAAGTGTTCCGGGACTGAAAAACTACGAGCAGTACTTC
>many|TRBJ2-3|TRBD2|TRBV4-1
CASSQEGLAGPDTQYF
TGCGCCAGCAGCCAGGAGGGACTAGCGGGGCCAGATACGCAGTATTTT
>many|TRBJ1-4|NA|TRBV18
CASSPTPTVNEKLFF
TGTGCCAGCTCACCTACCCCGACAGTTAATGAAAAACTGTTTTTT
>NA|TRBJ1-2|TRBD1|TRBV20-1
CSAMGTGSYGYTF
TGCAGTGCTATGGGGACAGGGAGCTATGGCTACACCTTC
>NA|TRBJ1-1|NA|TRBV27
CASSLSRTAEAFF
TGTGCCAGCAGTTTATCCCGGACAGCTGAAGCTTTCTTT
>many|TRBJ2-6|NA|TRBV12-3/TRBV12-4
CASKVTSGANVLTF
TGTGCCAGCAAAGTTACCTCTGGGGCCAACGTCCTGACTTTC
>many|TRBJ2-1|TRBD2|TRBV11-3
CASSLVTSGGGNEQFF
TGTGCCAGCAGCTTAGTGACTAGCGGGGGGGGCAATGAGCAGTTCTTC
>many|TRBJ2-1|TRBD2|TRBV7-6
CASSLGGGSAYNEQFF
TGTGCCAGCAGCTTAGGGGGAGGGAGTGCCTACAATGAGCAGTTCTTC
>many|TRBJ2-1|NA|TRBV5-1
CASSLVGQSRYNEQFF
TGCGCCAGCAGCTTGGTAGGACAGAGTCGGTACAATGAGCAGTTCTTC
>NA|TRBJ2-7|TRBD1|TRBV7-3
CASILTGGQGDCEQYF
TGTGCCAGCATCTTAACGGGGGGACAGGGCGACTGCGAGCAGTACTTC
>many|TRBJ1-4|NA|TRBV19
CASSAAAGGEKLFF
TGTGCCAGTAGTGCCGCTGCGGGGGGAGAAAAACTGTTTTTT
>NA|TRBJ2-3|NA|TRBV20-1
CSASTGTSTDTQYF
TGCAGTGCCTCCACAGGGACTTCCACAGATACGCAGTATTTT
>few|TRBJ1-2|NA|TRBV5-1
CASSLGGRRDGYTF
TGCGCCAGCAGCTTGGGGGGGAGACGTGACGGCTACACCTTC
>many|TRBJ2-5|TRBD2|TRBV20-1
CSARAGGPQETQYF
TGCAGTGCTCGAGCGGGAGGGCCCCAAGAGACCCAGTACTTC
>NA|TRBJ2-7|NA|TRBV20-1
CSARYPAGCSYEQYF
TGCAGTGCTAGATATCCTGCAGGGTGTTCCTACGAGCAGTACTTC
>few|TRBJ2-1|NA|TRBV7-9
CASSLRSQGDEQFF
TGTGCCAGCAGCTTAAGGTCACAGGGAGATGAGCAGTTCTTC
>NA|TRBJ2-7|NA|TRBV6-6
CASSYSVQGFGEQYF
TGTGCCAGCAGTTACTCGGTCCAGGGCTTCGGCGAGCAGTACTTC
>NA|TRBJ2-2|TRBD2|TRBV12-3/TRBV12-4
CASSFLVRVASGRPLTGELFF
TGTGCCAGCAGTTTCTTGGTACGCGTGGCTAGCGGGAGGCCGTTGACCGGGGAGCTGTTTTTT
>NA|TRBJ2-1|TRBD2|TRBV5-1
CASSLGLAGEQFF
TGCGCCAGCAGCCTGGGACTAGCGGGGGAGCAGTTCTTC
>NA|TRBJ2-3|NA|TRBV5-1
CASSLGPPGTQYF
TGCGCCAGCAGCTTGGGACCCCCAGGTACGCAGTATTTT
>NA|TRBJ1-2|TRBD1|TRBV20-1
CSAAGTGSEVNGYTF
TGCAGTGCAGCTGGGACAGGGTCGGAGGTGAATGGCTACACCTTC
>NA|TRBJ1-3|TRBD1|TRBV20-1
CSARDTGENTIYF
TGCAGTGCTAGAGATACAGGGGAAAACACCATATATTTT
>few|TRBJ1-3|NA|TRBV28
CASHTGASGNTIYF
TGTGCCAGCCACACGGGGGCATCTGGAAACACAATATATTTT
>many|TRBJ2-2|TRBD2|TRBV10-3
CASGASGNTGELFF
TGTGCCTCGGGAGCTAGCGGTAACACCGGGGAGCTGTTTTTT
>NA|TRBJ2-1|TRBD2|TRBV5-1
CASSLAGTSNHEQFF
TGCGCCAGCAGCTTGGCCGGGACTAGCAACCATGAGCAGTTCTTC
>many|TRBJ2-5|TRBD2|TRBV29-1
CSVEWTSGRETQYF
TGCAGCGTTGAATGGACTAGCGGTCGGGAGACCCAGTACTTC